The rows below give T cell receptor beta chains drawn from one sample of a study of blood T cell repertoires in COVID-19. This table comes from immunoSEQ multiplex PCR, and its TCRdb copy is limited to in-frame clones, with some not included. The table has 200,000 to 250,000 clones, approximately 85% seen once. Sequenced sample: peripheral blood. The receptors stem from a woman between 45 and 65 years old with active or convalescent COVID-19. Both conserved end residues are part of each CDR3. A D gene is named only where the DNA matches it firmly. Clone size appears in some rows only: once, few, many, or a class for an expanded clone.

>TRBJ1-2|-|-|TRBV29-1
TGCAGCGTTGAGGTAGAAGCTGGGGGGGACTATGGCTACACCTTC
CSVEVEAGGDYGYTF
>TRBJ2-1|-|TRBD2|TRBV6-4
TGTGCCAGCCGGGCTAGCGGGGACCCCTACAATGAGCAGTTCTTC
CASRASGDPYNEQFF
>TRBJ2-6|-|-|TRBV30
TGTGCCTGGAGTGGAGGAAAATCTGGGGCCAACGTCCTGACTTTC
CAWSGGKSGANVLTF
>TRBJ2-1|-|TRBD2|TRBV3-1/TRBV3-2
TGTGCCAGCAGAAGTAGCGGGAGAGGTTCCTACAATGAGCAGTTCTTC
CASRSSGRGSYNEQFF
>TRBJ2-2|-|TRBD1|TRBV5-1
TGCGCCAGCAGCCGGACAGGGGCAGTCTCCGGGGAGCTGTTTTTT
CASSRTGAVSGELFF
>TRBJ2-2|-|TRBD2|TRBV7-3
TGTGCCAGCAGCTCCGGACTAGCGGGAGGGCAAGACACCGGGGAGCTGTTTTTT
CASSSGLAGGQDTGELFF
>TRBJ1-2|few|TRBD1|TRBV5-8
TGTGCCAGCAGCTCTCAGGGGGCGGACTATGGCTACACCTTC
CASSSQGADYGYTF
>TRBJ1-6|-|TRBD1|TRBV6-5
TGTGCCACCATCCTACAGGGGACGAATAATTCACCCCTCCACTTT
CATILQGTNNSPLHF
>TRBJ1-1|-|TRBD1|TRBV5-1
TGCGCCAGCAGCCCCGGGACAGCGACTTTGTACACTGAAGCTTTCTTT
CASSPGTATLYTEAFF
>TRBJ1-1|-|TRBD1|TRBV28
TGTGCCAGCAGTTTATCCGGACAGGGAGCTTTCTTT
CASSLSGQGAFF
>TRBJ2-7|-|-|TRBV5-1
TGCGCCAGCAGCTACGAGTCCTACGAGCAGTACTTC
CASSYESYEQYF
>TRBJ1-2|-|-|TRBV12-3/TRBV12-4
TGTGCCAGCAGTTTAAAAGGGGGAGGCTACACCTTC
CASSLKGGGYTF
>TRBJ2-3|-|TRBD1|TRBV5-5
TGTGCCAGCAGCTCGGGACAGGGGGTTAGCACAGATACGCAGTATTTT
CASSSGQGVSTDTQYF
>TRBJ1-5|-|-|TRBV12-3/TRBV12-4
TGTGCCAGCAGTTTTAGGGGCGGTCAGCCCCAGCATTTT
CASSFRGGQPQHF
>TRBJ1-1|-|-|TRBV11-2
TGTGCCAGCAGCTTGGCCGGGTTTGAAGCTTTCTTT
CASSLAGFEAFF
>TRBJ2-1|-|TRBD1|TRBV29-1
TGCAGCGTTGAAGGTGCAGGGGGCCCTTATTACAATGAGCAGTTCTTC
CSVEGAGGPYYNEQFF
>TRBJ2-1|-|TRBD1|TRBV7-8
TGTGCCAGCAGCCCGGACAGGGGAGCCTACAATGAGCAGTTCTTC
CASSPDRGAYNEQFF
>TRBJ2-3|-|-|TRBV12-3/TRBV12-4
TGTGCCAGCAGTTTTGTAGCGGCAGATACGCAGTATTTT
CASSFVAADTQYF
>TRBJ2-2|once|TRBD2|TRBV5-5
TGTGCCAGCAGCTCGGGACTAGCGGGGGGGCGCACCGGGGAGCTGTTTTTT
CASSSGLAGGRTGELFF
>TRBJ1-5|-|-|TRBV5-1
TGCGCCAGCAGCTTGGAGAGCCCCAATCAGCCCCAGCATTTT
CASSLESPNQPQHF
>TRBJ2-1|-|-|TRBV21-1
TGTGCCAGCAGCAAGGAGGGAGTCGGCTTACGGCGGGGCAATGAGCAGTTCTTC
CASSKEGVGLRRGNEQFF
>TRBJ1-5|few|TRBD1|TRBV7-9
TGTGCCAGCAGCTTACAGGGGGATTATCAGCCCCAGCATTTT
CASSLQGDYQPQHF
>TRBJ2-7|-|TRBD1|TRBV6-6
TGTGCCAGCTCCTTAAAGGACAGGGGTACCGAGCAGTACTTC
CASSLKDRGTEQYF
>TRBJ2-5|-|-|TRBV4-1
TGCGCCAGCAGCCCCCCTGTGGGAGGCGAGACCCAGTACTTC
CASSPPVGGETQYF
>TRBJ2-5|-|TRBD2|TRBV6-1
TGTGCCAGCAGTGAATGGCTAGCGGGGCAAGAGACCCAGTACTTC
CASSEWLAGQETQYF
>TRBJ1-2|-|-|TRBV19
TGTGCCAGTAGTACCCAGGGACTTGACTATGGCTACACCTTC
CASSTQGLDYGYTF
>TRBJ1-2|-|-|TRBV30
TGTGCCTGGAGTTACAGGCGAGACTCTGGAGGCTACACCTTC
CAWSYRRDSGGYTF
>TRBJ1-5|-|TRBD1|TRBV19
TGTGCCAGTAGTTCTAGGGACAGGCGATTGAGCAATCAGCCCCAGCATTTT
CASSSRDRRLSNQPQHF
>TRBJ1-4|once|-|TRBV6-1
TGTGCCAGCAGTGAAGCATCCGCAACTAATGAAAAACTGTTTTTT
CASSEASATNEKLFF